The T cell receptor (beta chain) under discussion was sequenced for a study of shared clonotypes between healthy human individuals. General study points: Non-shared clonotypes had lower generation probabilities than clonotypes shared by all four sorted-subset donors.

The CDR3 has 14 residues. Germline assignment: CDR1 ENHRY and CDR2 SYGVKD. V gave up 2 bases and J gave up 1 base, with 8 bases separating them. Per the study methods: Junction-only sequences without quality scores came from ImmunoSEQ, so filtering differed. Assay: immunoSEQ multiplex PCR; the TCRdb copy retains only in-frame clones and omits some. V and J calls and clone size are as listed in that table; D and trimming were resolved from the DNA. The data hold roughly 2.1 million clones, with roughly 91% observed a single time. In the case of this clone: Antigen specificity is unknown.

Terminally differentiated effector memory CD45RA+ cells were excluded by CCR7 positive selection of CD45RO-negative cells. Sequenced material: naive CD8+ T cells from PBMCs. The gene calls are TRBV10-3 and TRBJ1-1; D is unclear. This TCR was sampled from a man between 18 and 29 years old in good health. Some clones in this sample may be carry-over from other donors' samples. CDR3 residues: CAISEAVSNTEAFF. The CDR3 nucleotides are TGTGCCATCAGTGAGGCAGTATCGAACACTGAAGCTTTCTTT.